The clone carrying this T cell receptor beta chain came up a few times. The antigen is undetermined. General study findings and limits: In terms of TCR gene usage, tumor memory CD4+ T cells clustered together with blood and lymph node memory CD4+ cells, as well as with lymph node naive CD4+ cells. Tumor-infiltrating Treg TCR alpha and beta sequences overlapped most with tumor naive CD4+ T cells, then blood naive.

Naive CD4+ T cells were purified with Tregs depleted by CD25. One entry per CDR3 protein, called by TCRdb with MiXCR from the 5' RACE reads. This table holds 62,000 or so distinct CDR3 sequences, approximately 29% found once. Specimen: tumor-infiltrating naive CD4+ T cells sorted from the breast tumor. Subset given: naive CD4+ T cells, CD4+CD45RA+CD25-. The sequence was obtained from a female donor with breast cancer.

As DNA, the CDR3 is TGCGCCAGCAGCGACTCGAATGGACCCCAGCATTTT. Its protein product is CASSDSNGPQHF. V is TRBV5-1 and J is TRBJ1-5; D call uncertain. CDR3 length: 12 residues. The V and J ends lost 4 bases and 10 bases respectively, with 12 bases between them. Germline-derived CDR1 and CDR2 are SGHRS and YFSETQ.